Below, 32 T cell receptor beta chains from the same sample are listed, as sequenced in a study of shared clonotypes between healthy human individuals. Generated by immunoSEQ multiplex PCR, the TCRdb table keeps only in-frame clones and is missing some. The sample records some 1,400,000 clones, more than 95% being singletons. Sequencing was performed on naive CD4+ T cells sorted from blood. Subset: CD45RA+ positively selected. Receptor source: a man aged 30-40 years in good health.

The chain employs TRBV10-3 and TRBJ2-1; 8 nucleotides align to TRBD2. The CDR3 is 17 residues long. The J segment lost 0 bases and the V segment lost 0 bases, leaving 4 bases of the junction unmatched. Per germline, CDR1 ENHRY and CDR2 SYGVKD. The CDR3 DNA follows: TGTGCCATCAGTGAGTCGGGGCGGGGGGCCTCCTACAATGAGCAGTTCTTC. Amino acids: CAISESGRGASYNEQFF.

The CDR3 DNA follows: TGCGCCAGCAGCTTGGGGGGAGTTAACCTTGAAGCTTTCTTT. Its translation is CASSLGGVNLEAFF. V and J are TRBV5-1 and TRBJ1-1; no firm D call. The CDR3 length is 14 residues. V gave up 0 bases and J gave up 7 bases, with 13 bases separating them. Per germline, CDR1 SGHRS and CDR2 YFSETQ.

V is TRBV18 and J is TRBJ2-4; 9 positions match TRBD1. CDR1 is KGHSH, CDR2 LQKENI, per germline. V shed 3 bases and J 6 bases; nucleotides not matched to a gene: 3. This CDR3 has 14 residues. The CDR3 reads CASSPPGQGNIQYF. The CDR3 DNA follows: TGTGCCAGCTCACCCCCGGGACAGGGAAACATTCAGTACTTC.

V gene TRBV18 combines with J gene TRBJ2-5; 10 nucleotides align to TRBD2. The CDR3 is made up of 14 amino acids. The V gene's germline CDR1 is KGHSH and CDR2 LQKENI. The V gene end was trimmed by 6 bases and the J gene end by 5 bases; junction bases not matched to a gene: 6. The CDR3 region is CASSPGLAIETQYF. The CDR3 nucleotides read TGTGCCAGCTCCCCGGGACTAGCGATCGAGACCCAGTACTTC.

The V call is TRBV5-8, the J call TRBJ2-7; D is ambiguous. Germline CDR1 SGHTS, CDR2 YDEGEE. V lost 1 base, J lost 2 bases, and 13 bases lay in between. The CDR3 loop spans 15 amino acids. The CDR3 bases are TGTGCCAGCAGCTTGTCTTGGCCGGGCACCTACGAGCAGTACTTC. Its protein is CASSLSWPGTYEQYF.

The CDR3 DNA reads TGCGCCAGCAGCCCAGGGACCCTAGATACGCAGTATTTT. It encodes CASSPGTLDTQYF. V gene TRBV5-1 combines with J gene TRBJ2-3, with D perhaps being TRBD1 or TRBD2 (5 bases each). Trimming shortened V by 4 bases and J by 5 bases, and 11 bases separated the two germline ends. Germline CDR1 reads SGHRS; CDR2 reads YFSETQ. The CDR3 length is 13 residues.

J is TRBJ1-3 and V is TRBV5-1; possibly TRBD1 for D (6 bases). In germline, CDR1 is SGHRS, CDR2 YFSETQ. Trimming took 1 base from V and 4 from J, leaving 12 bases between them. This CDR3 has 15 amino acids. The CDR3 sequence is CASSLTGSLGNTIYF. As DNA, the CDR3 is TGCGCCAGCAGCTTGACAGGGTCCTTGGGAAACACCATATATTTT.

The chain uses TRBV28 and TRBJ2-3; D remains ambiguous. The ends were cut back, 8 bases at V and 6 bases at J, with 9 bases in the middle. There are 11 residues in the CDR3. Germline V gives CDR1 MDHEN, CDR2 SYDVKM. The CDR3, as DNA: TGTGCCAGCCTCGCACCGGATACGCAGTATTTT. Translating it yields CASLAPDTQYF.

The chain combines TRBV4-2 with TRBJ2-1, with 10 bases matching TRBD2. V lost 5 bases and J lost 7; bases outside the gene matches: 11. From germline, CDR1 is LGHNA and CDR2 YNFKEQ. The CDR3 loop spans 16 amino acids. The CDR3 nucleotides read TGTGCCAGCAGCAGAATGCTAGCGGGAGTGGGGAATGAGCAGTTCTTC. This translates into CASSRMLAGVGNEQFF.

J is TRBJ2-1 and V is TRBV19; D tentatively fits TRBD1 or TRBD2 (5 bases each). Germline CDR1 LNHDA, CDR2 SQIVND (reference sequence). This CDR3 has 15 amino acids. Trimming left V 6 bases short and J 1 base short, with 13 bases between. In DNA form, the CDR3 reads TGTGCCAGTAGCCCTACGGGGACGTCCTACAATGAGCAGTTCTTC. It is translated as CASSPTGTSYNEQFF.

The chain recombines TRBV28 with TRBJ1-2, with TRBD1 identical over 10 bases. V trimming: 6 bases; J trimming: 8 bases; junction bases outside the gene matches: 12. This CDR3 has 15 amino acids. Germline V gene data show CDR1 as MDHEN and CDR2 as SYDVKM. The CDR3 protein is CASRRQGATELGYTF. The CDR3 bases are TGTGCCAGCAGGAGACAGGGGGCGACTGAATTAGGCTACACCTTC.

The J gene is TRBJ2-1, the V gene TRBV5-1; D uncertain. Trimming stripped 0 bases from V and 12 bases from J, with 10 bases between. From germline, CDR1 is SGHRS and CDR2 YFSETQ. This CDR3 comprises 12 residues. The CDR3 sequence: CASSLDGNPQFF. Here the CDR3 DNA reads TGCGCCAGCAGCTTGGATGGGAACCCGCAGTTCTTC.

V and J are TRBV7-9 and TRBJ2-7; no definite D call. Germline V lookup: CDR1 SEHNR, CDR2 FQNEAQ (reference sequence). Trimming shortened V by 5 bases and J by 0 bases, and 11 bases separated the two germline ends. This CDR3 contains 14 residues. The CDR3 DNA follows: TGTGCCAGCAGCCAAGAGGTGAACTCCTACGAGCAGTACTTC. Translated: CASSQEVNSYEQYF. Filled out from reference TRBV7-9 and TRBJ2-7, the complete variable domain reads DTGVSQNPRHKITKRGQNVTFRCDPISEHNRLYWYRQTLGQGPEFLTYFQNEAQLEKSRLLSDRFSAERPKGSFSTLEIQRTEQGDSAMYLCASSQEVNSYEQYFGPGTRLTVT.

Here the CDR3 DNA reads TGTGCCAGCAGCTTATTGCAGAACACTGAAGCTTTCTTT. This sequence encodes CASSLLQNTEAFF. This chain connects TRBV7-9 to TRBJ1-1; D is undetermined. V lost 2 bases to trimming and J lost 1 base, with 5 bases between them. Germline CDR1 and CDR2: SEHNR and FQNEAQ (reference sequence). This CDR3 is built from 13 residues. Complete variable domain (other parts from reference TRBV7-9 and TRBJ1-1): DTGVSQNPRHKITKRGQNVTFRCDPISEHNRLYWYRQTLGQGPEFLTYFQNEAQLEKSRLLSDRFSAERPKGSFSTLEIQRTEQGDSAMYLCASSLLQNTEAFFGQGTRLTVV.

The rearrangement joins TRBV11-1 to TRBJ2-1; D might be TRBD2 (6 bases). The germline gives CDR1 SGHAT, CDR2 FQDESV (reference sequence). Trimming removed 4 bases from V and 10 bases from J, with 14 bases in between. The CDR3 spans 13 residues. The CDR3 sequence: CASSYAGGGEQFF. The CDR3 DNA follows: TGTGCCAGCAGCTACGCCGGGGGAGGCGAGCAGTTCTTC.

Turning to this clone: This CDR3 is also generated by other DNA sequences in the sample. The chain combines TRBV20-1 with TRBJ2-2; D unclear. Germline V gives CDR1 DFQATT, CDR2 SNEGSKA (reference sequence). V was trimmed by 3 bases and J by 4 bases, leaving 3 bases between them. The CDR3 loop spans 11 amino acids. CDR3 bases: TGCAGTGCTAGCCGCACCGGGGAGCTGTTTTTT. Translation gives CSASRTGELFF.

The chain has TRBV15 and TRBJ2-1; weak D call: TRBD2 (8 bases). This CDR3 region has 15 residues. V gave up 6 bases and J gave up 4 bases, with 16 bases separating them. Per the germline V gene, CDR1 is LNHNV and CDR2 is YYDKDF (reference sequence). Here the CDR3 reads CATRGGLAGYNEQFF. CDR3 coding DNA: TGTGCCACCAGAGGGGGCCTAGCGGGTTACAATGAGCAGTTCTTC.

V gene TRBV23-1 combines with J gene TRBJ2-2; D is uncertain. TRBV23-1 is an ORF, with its function uncertain. V was shortened by 2 bases and J by 1 base, with 5 bases between the two germline ends. CDR3 length equals 14 residues. CDR3: CASSQRQNTGELFF. CDR3 sequence (DNA): TGCGCCAGCAGTCAAAGACAGAACACCGGGGAGCTGTTTTTT.

The gene calls are TRBV28 and TRBJ1-1; D is perhaps TRBD1 (5 bases). Trimming took 4 bases from V and 11 from J, leaving 14 bases between them. This CDR3 contains 12 residues. Germline loops: CDR1 MDHEN, CDR2 SYDVKM. CDR3 sequence reads: CASSSSKTEAFF. The CDR3 DNA reads TGTGCCAGCAGTTCGAGTAAGACAGAGGCTTTCTTT.

V is TRBV19 and J is TRBJ1-2, with 9 bases lining up with TRBD1. Per germline, CDR1 LNHDA and CDR2 SQIVND (reference sequence). The CDR3 covers 15 residues. Germline trimming cut 5 bases from V and 7 bases from J; bases unmatched to any gene: 11. This CDR3 is CASSALGTGSGGYTF. Here the CDR3 DNA reads TGTGCCAGTAGTGCCCTAGGGACAGGGTCTGGTGGCTACACCTTC.

The rearrangement links TRBV27 to TRBJ1-2; 9 bases match TRBD1. V was clipped by 10 bases and J by 5 bases; unmatched bases: 14. This CDR3 has 15 residues. The germline V gene has CDR1 MNHEY and CDR2 SMNVEV (reference sequence). The CDR3 sequence is CATRTTGGERYGYTF. In DNA form, the CDR3 reads TGTGCCACCCGAACCACAGGGGGCGAACGGTATGGCTACACCTTC.

The gene calls are TRBV10-1 and TRBJ2-1, with 7 nucleotides matching TRBD2. CDR1 and CDR2 from the germline V gene are WNHNN and SYGVQD (reference sequence). The ends lost 2 bases at V and 6 bases at J; junction bases unmatched: 10. CDR3 length: 16 amino acids. The CDR3 nucleotides read TGCGCCAGCAGTGAGACTCGACTAGCCGTAATCAATGAGCAGTTCTTC. Its translation: CASSETRLAVINEQFF.

This chain links TRBV28 with TRBJ1-5, with 8 positions matching TRBD1. The CDR3 spans 13 residues. Per the germline V gene, CDR1 is MDHEN and CDR2 is SYDVKM. Trimming at V came to 8 bases and at J to 5 bases, leaving 5 bases not matched to a gene. The CDR3 region has the DNA TGTGCCAGCGCAGGGGGCGGAGATCAGCCCCAGCATTTT. It yields the protein CASAGGGDQPQHF. The full variable domain, rest sourced from reference TRBV28 and TRBJ1-5, is DVKVTQSSRYLVKRTGEKVFLECVQDMDHENMFWYRQDPGLGLRLIYFSYDVKMKEKGDIPEGYSVSREKKERFSLILESASTNQTSMYLCASAGGGDQPQHFGDGTRLSIL.

The V gene is TRBV5-1, the J gene TRBJ2-7; TRBD1 agrees at 9 bases. Germline-derived CDR1 and CDR2 are SGHRS and YFSETQ. V shed 0 bases and J 5 bases; nucleotides not matched to a gene: 6. The CDR3 has 15 amino acids. CDR3 residues: CASSLAVGTGNEQYF. CDR3 nucleotides: TGCGCCAGCAGCTTGGCCGTAGGGACAGGGAACGAGCAGTACTTC.

The V gene is TRBV25-1, the J gene TRBJ1-1; D is unresolved. The CDR3 has 15 amino acids. The V end was cut by 1 base, the J end by 0 bases, with 9 bases between. The germline CDR1 and CDR2 sequences are MGHDK and SYGVNS. The CDR3 coding sequence is TGTGCCAGCAGTGAATGGGTCGGGATGAACACTGAAGCTTTCTTT. This translates into CASSEWVGMNTEAFF.

The V and J genes are TRBV18 and TRBJ1-4, with a possible D match to TRBD1 (5 bases). Germline loops: CDR1 KGHSH, CDR2 LQKENI. This CDR3 is built from 13 residues. V was clipped by 6 bases and J by 10 bases, with 15 bases between them. CDR3 protein: CASSPGGEGKLFF. The DNA of the CDR3 is TGTGCCAGCTCCCCTGGGGGGGAAGGAAAACTGTTTTTT.

The chain has TRBV28 and TRBJ1-1, with 10 bases matching TRBD1. From germline, CDR1 is MDHEN and CDR2 SYDVKM. V dropped 5 bases and J dropped 4; count of bases not matched to a gene: 4. The CDR3 is made up of 14 amino acids. CDR3: CASSGTGALTEAFF. CDR3 nucleotide sequence: TGTGCCAGCAGTGGGACAGGGGCCCTCACTGAAGCTTTCTTT.

The chain has TRBV6-6 and TRBJ1-2; the D is unclear. The CDR3 has 13 amino acids. CDR1 is MNHNY and CDR2 is SVGAGI in the germline V gene (reference sequence). V shed 8 bases and J shed 3 bases, with 13 bases lying between them. CDR3 nucleotide sequence: TGTGCCAGCTCACAGACGAGCGACTATGGCTACACCTTC. It encodes CASSQTSDYGYTF.

This clone has just one count. Other DNA sequences in the sample encode the same CDR3. The chain carries TRBV5-1 and TRBJ2-3; 14 bases are a match to TRBD2. Germline-derived CDR1 and CDR2 are SGHRS and YFSETQ. There are 16 residues in the CDR3. After removal of 3 bases from V and 2 bases from J, the junction contained 2 bases not matched to a gene. The CDR3 loop reads CASSSGLAGVTDTQYF. The CDR3 nucleotides read TGCGCCAGCAGCTCGGGACTAGCGGGAGTCACAGATACGCAGTATTTT.

This rearrangement joins TRBV2 to TRBJ2-2; 11 bases line up with TRBD2. The V segment lost 5 bases and the J segment 3 bases; nucleotides outside the gene matches: 11. CDR1 and CDR2 from the germline V gene are SNHLY and FYNNEI. This CDR3 spans 18 amino acids. The CDR3 bases are TGTGCCAGCAGTCCCGAGGCTAGCGGGAGGTTCGACACCGGGGAGCTGTTTTTT. It yields the protein CASSPEASGRFDTGELFF.

Note on this clone: Other DNA sequences within the sample encode an identical CDR3. The chain joins TRBV14 to TRBJ2-6, with TRBD2 as a possible D gene (5 bases). Germline CDR1 and CDR2: SGHDN and FVKESK. The V and J ends lost 1 base and 4 bases respectively, with 8 bases between them. The CDR3 contains 15 residues. The CDR3 loop is CASSQVTGGANVLTF. CDR3 DNA: TGTGCCAGCAGCCAAGTGACGGGGGGGGCCAACGTCCTGACTTTC.

J is TRBJ2-2 and V is TRBV5-1; TRBD1 is a possible D gene (6 bases). The CDR3 runs 15 residues. Germline V gene sequence: CDR1 SGHRS, CDR2 YFSETQ. V was pared by 8 bases and J by 1 base, with 15 bases between. CDR3 amino acids: CASQLQGRNTGELFF. As DNA, the CDR3 is TGCGCCAGTCAGCTTCAGGGGCGGAACACCGGGGAGCTGTTTTTT.